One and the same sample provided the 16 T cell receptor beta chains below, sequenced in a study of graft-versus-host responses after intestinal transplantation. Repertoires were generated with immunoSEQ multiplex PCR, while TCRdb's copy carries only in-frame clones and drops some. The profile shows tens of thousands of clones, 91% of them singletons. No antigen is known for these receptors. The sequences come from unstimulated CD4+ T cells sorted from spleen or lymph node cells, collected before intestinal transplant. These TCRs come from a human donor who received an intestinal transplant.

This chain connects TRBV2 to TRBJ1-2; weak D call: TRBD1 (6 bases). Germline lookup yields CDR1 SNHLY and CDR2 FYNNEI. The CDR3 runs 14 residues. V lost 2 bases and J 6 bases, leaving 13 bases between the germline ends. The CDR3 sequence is CASSETAGGDGYTF. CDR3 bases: TGTGCCAGCAGTGAAACGGCGGGGGGCGATGGCTACACCTTC.

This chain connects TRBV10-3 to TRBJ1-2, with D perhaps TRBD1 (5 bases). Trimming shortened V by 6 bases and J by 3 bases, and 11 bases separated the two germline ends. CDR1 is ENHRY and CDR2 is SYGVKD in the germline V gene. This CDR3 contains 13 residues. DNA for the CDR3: TGTGCCATCAGGGGGGGTCCCCACTATGGCTACACCTTC. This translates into CAIRGGPHYGYTF.

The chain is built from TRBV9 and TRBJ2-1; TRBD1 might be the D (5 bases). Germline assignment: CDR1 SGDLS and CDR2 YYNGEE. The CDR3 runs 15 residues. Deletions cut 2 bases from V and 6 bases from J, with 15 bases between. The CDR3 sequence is CASSVRQGAANEQFF. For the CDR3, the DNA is TGTGCCAGCAGCGTCCGACAAGGGGCCGCCAATGAGCAGTTCTTC.

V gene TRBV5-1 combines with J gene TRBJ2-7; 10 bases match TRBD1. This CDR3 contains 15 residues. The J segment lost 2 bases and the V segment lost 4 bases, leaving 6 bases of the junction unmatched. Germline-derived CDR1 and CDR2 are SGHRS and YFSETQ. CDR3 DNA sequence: TGCGCCAGCAGCCGGGACAGGGGTTTTCCCTACGAGCAGTACTTC. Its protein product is CASSRDRGFPYEQYF.

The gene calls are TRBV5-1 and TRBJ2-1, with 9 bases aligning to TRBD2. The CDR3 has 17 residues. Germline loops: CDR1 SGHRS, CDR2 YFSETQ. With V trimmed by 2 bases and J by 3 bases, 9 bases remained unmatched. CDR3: CASSFGVAGGLYNEQFF. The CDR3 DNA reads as TGCGCCAGCAGCTTTGGGGTTGCGGGGGGGCTCTACAATGAGCAGTTCTTC.

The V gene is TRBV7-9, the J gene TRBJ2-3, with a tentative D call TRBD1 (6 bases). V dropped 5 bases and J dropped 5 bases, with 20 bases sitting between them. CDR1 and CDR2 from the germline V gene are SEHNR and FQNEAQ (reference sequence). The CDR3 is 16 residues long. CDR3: CASSRLLEGERDTQYF. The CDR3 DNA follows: TGTGCCAGCAGCCGTCTACTAGAGGGGGAGAGAGATACGCAGTATTTT.

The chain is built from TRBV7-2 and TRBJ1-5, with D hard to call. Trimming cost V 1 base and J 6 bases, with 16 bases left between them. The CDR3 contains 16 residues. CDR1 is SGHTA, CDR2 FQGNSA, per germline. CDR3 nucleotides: TGTGCCAGCAGCTTAGAAGGTCCAGGAATAAGTCAGCCCCAGCATTTT. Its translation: CASSLEGPGISQPQHF.

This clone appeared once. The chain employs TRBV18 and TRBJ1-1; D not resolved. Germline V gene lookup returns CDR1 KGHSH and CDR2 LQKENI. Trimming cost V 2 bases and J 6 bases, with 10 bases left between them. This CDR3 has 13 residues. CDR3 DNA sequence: TGTGCCAGCTCACCAGTCTCGCGAGCTGAAGCTTTCTTT. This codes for CASSPVSRAEAFF.

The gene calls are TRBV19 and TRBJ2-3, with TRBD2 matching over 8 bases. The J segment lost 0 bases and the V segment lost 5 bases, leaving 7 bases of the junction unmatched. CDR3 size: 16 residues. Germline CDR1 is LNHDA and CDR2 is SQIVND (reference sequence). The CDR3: CASSVSGGGSTDTQYF. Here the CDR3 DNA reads TGTGCCAGTAGTGTTTCGGGCGGGGGGAGCACAGATACGCAGTATTTT.

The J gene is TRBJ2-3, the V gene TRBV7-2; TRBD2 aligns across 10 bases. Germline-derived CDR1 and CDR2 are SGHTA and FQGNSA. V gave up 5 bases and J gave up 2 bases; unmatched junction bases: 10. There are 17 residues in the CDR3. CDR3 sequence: CASSPQISGGHTDTQYF. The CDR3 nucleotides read TGTGCCAGCAGCCCTCAGATTAGCGGGGGGCACACAGATACGCAGTATTTT.

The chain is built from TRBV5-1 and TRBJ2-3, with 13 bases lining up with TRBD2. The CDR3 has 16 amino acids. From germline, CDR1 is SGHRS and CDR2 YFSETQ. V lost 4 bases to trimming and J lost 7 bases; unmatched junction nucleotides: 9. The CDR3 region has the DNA TGCGCCAGCAGCCGATCGACTAGCGGGGGGTTAAATACGCAGTATTTT. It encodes CASSRSTSGGLNTQYF.

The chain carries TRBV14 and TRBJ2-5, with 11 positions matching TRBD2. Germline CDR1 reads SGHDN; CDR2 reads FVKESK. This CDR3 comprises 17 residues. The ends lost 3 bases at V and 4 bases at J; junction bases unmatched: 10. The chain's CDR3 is CASSQRRLLAGGETQYF. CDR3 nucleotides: TGTGCCAGCAGCCAGAGACGACTGCTAGCGGGGGGAGAGACCCAGTACTTC.

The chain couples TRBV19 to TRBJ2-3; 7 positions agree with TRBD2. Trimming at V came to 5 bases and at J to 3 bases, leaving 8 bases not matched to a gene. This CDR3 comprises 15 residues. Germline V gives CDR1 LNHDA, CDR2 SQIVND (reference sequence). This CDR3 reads CASSVLRGSTDTQYF. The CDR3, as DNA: TGTGCCAGTAGTGTGCTGCGGGGGAGTACAGATACGCAGTATTTT.

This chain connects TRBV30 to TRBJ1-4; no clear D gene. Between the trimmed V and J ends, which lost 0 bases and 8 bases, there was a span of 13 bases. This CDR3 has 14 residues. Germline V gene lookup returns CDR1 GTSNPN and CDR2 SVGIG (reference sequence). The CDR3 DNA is TGTGCCTGGAGTGTTTCTTTCCAGAGGGAAAAACTGTTTTTT. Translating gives CAWSVSFQREKLFF.

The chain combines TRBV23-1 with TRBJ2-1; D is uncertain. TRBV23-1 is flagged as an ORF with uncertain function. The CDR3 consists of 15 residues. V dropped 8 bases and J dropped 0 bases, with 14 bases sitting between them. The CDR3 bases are TGCGCCAGCGAAGCAGGTACAAGCTCCTACAATGAGCAGTTCTTC. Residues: CASEAGTSSYNEQFF.

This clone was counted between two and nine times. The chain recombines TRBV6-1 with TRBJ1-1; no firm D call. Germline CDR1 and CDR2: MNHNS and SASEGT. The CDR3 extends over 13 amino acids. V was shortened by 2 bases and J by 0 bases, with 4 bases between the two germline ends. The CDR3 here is CASSELLNTEAFF. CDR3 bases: TGTGCCAGCAGTGAACTCTTGAACACTGAAGCTTTCTTT.